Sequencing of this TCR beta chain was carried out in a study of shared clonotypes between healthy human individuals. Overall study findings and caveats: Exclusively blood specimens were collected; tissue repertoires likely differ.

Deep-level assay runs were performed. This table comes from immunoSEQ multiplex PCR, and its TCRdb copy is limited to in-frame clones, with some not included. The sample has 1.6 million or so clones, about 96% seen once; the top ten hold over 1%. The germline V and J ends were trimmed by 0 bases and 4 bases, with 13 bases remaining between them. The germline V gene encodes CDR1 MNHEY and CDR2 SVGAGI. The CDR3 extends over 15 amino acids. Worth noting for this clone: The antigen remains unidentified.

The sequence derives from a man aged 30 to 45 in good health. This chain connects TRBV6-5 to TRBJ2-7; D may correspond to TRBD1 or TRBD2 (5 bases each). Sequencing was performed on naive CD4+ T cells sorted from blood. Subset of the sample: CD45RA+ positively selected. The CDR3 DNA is TGTGCCAGCAGTTACTCTGGGGGAGTAAGGTACGAGCAGTACTTC. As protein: CASSYSGGVRYEQYF.